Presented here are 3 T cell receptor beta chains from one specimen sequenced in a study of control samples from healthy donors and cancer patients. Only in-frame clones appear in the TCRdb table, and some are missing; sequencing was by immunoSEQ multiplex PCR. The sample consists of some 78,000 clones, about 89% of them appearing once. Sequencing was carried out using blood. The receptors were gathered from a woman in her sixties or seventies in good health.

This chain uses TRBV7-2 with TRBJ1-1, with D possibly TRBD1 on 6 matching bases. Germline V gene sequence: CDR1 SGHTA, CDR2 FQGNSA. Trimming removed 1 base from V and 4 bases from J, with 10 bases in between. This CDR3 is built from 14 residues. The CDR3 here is CASSLDRVSTEAFF. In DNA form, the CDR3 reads TGTGCCAGCAGCTTAGACAGGGTTAGCACTGAAGCTTTCTTT.

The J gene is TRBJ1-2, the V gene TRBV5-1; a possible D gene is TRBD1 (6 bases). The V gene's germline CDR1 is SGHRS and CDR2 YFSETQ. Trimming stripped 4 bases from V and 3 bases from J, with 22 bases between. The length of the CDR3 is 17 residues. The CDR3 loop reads CASSVPRDTPEDYGYTF. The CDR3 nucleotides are TGCGCCAGCAGCGTACCCCGGGACACCCCCGAAGACTATGGCTACACCTTC. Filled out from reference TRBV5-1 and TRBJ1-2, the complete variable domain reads KAGVTQTPRYLIKTRGQQVTLSCSPISGHRSVSWYQQTPGQGLQFLFEYFSETQRNKGNFPGRFSGRQFSNSRSEMNVSTLELGDSALYLCASSVPRDTPEDYGYTFGSGTRLTVV.

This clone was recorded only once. In DNA form, the CDR3 reads TGTGCCAGCAGTTTATCGACAGGATACAATGAGCAGTTCTTC. It codes for CASSLSTGYNEQFF. The chain has TRBV27 and TRBJ2-1; tentatively, D is TRBD1 (6 bases). The germline CDR1 and CDR2 sequences are MNHEY and SMNVEV (reference sequence). The CDR3 totals 14 residues. Trimming stripped 0 bases from V and 4 bases from J, with 7 bases between.